The 17 T cell receptor beta chains in this list originate from one sample, sequenced in a study of blood T cell repertoires in COVID-19. Using immunoSEQ multiplex PCR, the repertoire was profiled, and TCRdb retains in-frame clones only, with some absent. This sample has 36,000 or so clones, with roughly 88% found just once. The specimen was peripheral blood. The receptor source for this set is an older woman with active COVID-19.

The genes are TRBV12-3 or TRBV12-4 and TRBJ1-6, with unresolved D. The CDR3 extends over 13 amino acids. Trimming stripped 2 bases from V and 7 bases from J, with 6 bases between. The CDR3 here is CASSLLQNSPLHF. As DNA, the CDR3 is TGTGCCAGCAGTTTACTTCAGAATTCACCCCTCCACTTT.

J is TRBJ2-1 and V is TRBV5-1, with D possibly being TRBD2 (6 bases). The CDR3 is made up of 13 amino acids. Germline V lookup: CDR1 SGHRS, CDR2 YFSETQ. V shed 4 bases and J shed 6 bases, with 11 bases lying between them. The CDR3 here is CASSPDGSNEQFF. CDR3 DNA sequence: TGCGCCAGCAGCCCGGACGGGAGCAATGAGCAGTTCTTC.

V gene TRBV7-9 combines with J gene TRBJ2-7, with 7 nucleotides matching TRBD2. The V gene's germline CDR1 is SEHNR and CDR2 FQNEAQ (reference sequence). The V and J ends lost 7 bases and 0 bases, in that order; junction bases with no gene match: 6. The length of the CDR3 is 14 residues. The CDR3 protein is CASTPGGDSYEQYF. CDR3 nucleotides: TGTGCCAGCACTCCGGGAGGAGACTCCTACGAGCAGTACTTC.

The rearrangement joins TRBV7-9 to TRBJ2-1; 10 nucleotides agree with TRBD1. The germline CDR1 and CDR2 sequences are SEHNR and FQNEAQ (reference sequence). The CDR3 runs 14 residues. The junction had 5 bases not matched to a gene; V was cut back by 5 bases and J by 7 bases. CDR3 nucleotide sequence: TGTGCCAGCAGCCCGCGGACAGGGGGAAATGAGCAGTTCTTC. Its translation: CASSPRTGGNEQFF.

The chain recombines TRBV2 with TRBJ2-2; the D gene is possibly TRBD2 (6 bases). V lost 2 bases and J lost 3, with 10 bases in between. Germline CDR1 SNHLY, CDR2 FYNNEI. CDR3 length equals 15 residues. The CDR3 DNA sequence: TGTGCCAGCAGTGAACTAGCGCCACACACCGGGGAGCTGTTTTTT. It yields the protein CASSELAPHTGELFF.

V usage is TRBV15 and J usage is TRBJ1-5; the D gene is possibly TRBD1 (5 bases). Germline V gives CDR1 LNHNV, CDR2 YYDKDF (reference sequence). The CDR3 is 14 amino acids. V shed 5 bases and J shed 7 bases, with 15 bases lying between them. The CDR3 sequence: CATSSTSGYQPQHF. The CDR3 DNA reads as TGTGCCACCAGCTCGACTTCAGGGTACCAGCCCCAGCATTTT.

This clone was seen more than once but under ten times. This chain joins TRBV29-1 and TRBJ2-1, with TRBD1 identical over 9 bases. The CDR3 is made up of 14 amino acids. After removal of 6 bases from V and 9 bases from J, the junction contained 12 bases not matched to a gene. CDR1 is SQVTM, CDR2 ANQGSEA, per germline. Here the CDR3 DNA reads TGCAGCGTCCGCGGGACAGGGTTTAGGGCTGAGCAGTTCTTC. Translation gives CSVRGTGFRAEQFF.

The CDR3 bases are TGTGCCAGCAGTTACTCCCGCGGGGGTTACAATGAGCAGTTCTTC. Amino acid sequence: CASSYSRGGYNEQFF. The chain couples TRBV6-6 to TRBJ2-1; 7 nucleotides align to TRBD2. Losses at the gene ends were 0 bases for V and 4 bases for J; bases not matched to a gene: 3. The CDR3 sequence is 15 residues long. Germline V CDR1 and CDR2: MNHNY, SVGAGI (reference sequence).

The V gene is TRBV28, the J gene TRBJ2-2; 8 positions match TRBD2. The CDR3 consists of 16 residues. The germline V gene has CDR1 MDHEN and CDR2 SYDVKM. V lost 6 bases to trimming and J lost 4 bases; unmatched junction nucleotides: 10. CDR3 DNA: TGTGCCAGCAGCACATACGGGGGGGCCCCCACCGGGGAGCTGTTTTTT. Protein: CASSTYGGAPTGELFF.

This sequence joins TRBV27 and TRBJ1-2; D might be TRBD1 (5 bases). CDR1 is MNHEY, CDR2 SMNVEV, per germline (reference sequence). Trimming shortened V by 11 bases and J by 6 bases, and 16 bases separated the two germline ends. This CDR3 is 12 amino acids long. CDR3 nucleotide sequence: TGTGCCTCCTGGGGCGGGACGGATGGCTACACCTTC. Translation: CASWGGTDGYTF.

This clone was seen just once. J is TRBJ1-2 and V is TRBV28; 8 bases align to TRBD1. CDR1 and CDR2 (germline): MDHEN, SYDVKM. J lost 9 bases, V lost 6 bases, and 12 bases had no gene match. This CDR3 comprises 14 residues. CDR3: CASSPPGGSGRYTF. CDR3 sequence (DNA): TGTGCCAGCAGCCCCCCAGGGGGCAGCGGACGCTACACCTTC.

This clone appeared a single time. The gene calls are TRBV30 and TRBJ1-1, with 8 nucleotides matching TRBD1. The CDR3 totals 13 residues. V trimming: 0 bases; J trimming: 4 bases; junction bases outside the gene matches: 1. Germline CDR1 is GTSNPN and CDR2 is SVGIG (reference sequence). CDR3 in amino acids: CAWSVGQGTEAFF. In DNA form, the CDR3 reads TGTGCCTGGAGTGTCGGACAGGGCACTGAAGCTTTCTTT.

The genes are TRBV28 and TRBJ1-2; 8 nucleotides align to TRBD1. V shed 6 bases, J shed 4 bases, and the junction held 7 bases outside the gene matches. Germline CDR1 MDHEN, CDR2 SYDVKM. This CDR3 has 14 amino acids. In DNA form, the CDR3 reads TGTGCCAGCAGGGCCTCAGGGGGCGGCTATGGCTACACCTTC. Translated, it gives CASRASGGGYGYTF.

The CDR3, as DNA: TGTGCCTGGAGACCCGAGGGTTCACCCCTCCACTTT. It specifies CAWRPEGSPLHF. The J gene is TRBJ1-6, the V gene TRBV30; D ambiguous. The CDR3 has 12 amino acids. Germline V gene data show CDR1 as GTSNPN and CDR2 as SVGIG (reference sequence). With 3 bases removed from V and 9 bases from J, the gap between germline ends came to 9 bases.

The chain recombines TRBV18 with TRBJ1-5; 10 nucleotides agree with TRBD1. This CDR3 comprises 16 residues. The junction had 10 bases not matched to a gene; V was cut back by 6 bases and J by 5 bases. The germline gives CDR1 KGHSH, CDR2 LQKENI. CDR3 in DNA: TGTGCCAGCTCCCCAAAAGGACAGGGGGGACATCAGCCCCAGCATTTT. This translates into CASSPKGQGGHQPQHF.

This clone is a singleton in its sample. The V call is TRBV7-2, the J call TRBJ2-5; possible D gene TRBD2, 5 bases. The germline CDR1 and CDR2 sequences are SGHTA and FQGNSA. CDR3 length: 15 residues. V was cut by 0 bases and J by 5 bases, with 13 bases left in between. CDR3 residues: CASSLALRGGETQYF. The CDR3 region has the DNA TGTGCCAGCAGCTTAGCTCTCAGAGGAGGTGAGACCCAGTACTTC.

The chain couples TRBV2 to TRBJ1-4, with 10 nucleotides matching TRBD1. The J segment lost 6 bases and the V segment lost 6 bases, leaving 1 base of the junction unmatched. The CDR3 consists of 13 residues. Germline loops: CDR1 SNHLY, CDR2 FYNNEI. CDR3 loop: CASRTGGDEKLFF. CDR3 coding DNA: TGTGCCAGCAGGACAGGGGGCGATGAAAAACTGTTTTTT. The entire variable domain, with the rest obtained from reference TRBV2 and TRBJ1-4, is as follows: EPEVTQTPSHQVTQMGQEVILRCVPISNHLYFYWYRQILGQKVEFLVSFYNNEISEKSEIFDDQFSVERPDGSNFTLKIRSTKLEDSAMYFCASRTGGDEKLFFGSGTQLSVL.